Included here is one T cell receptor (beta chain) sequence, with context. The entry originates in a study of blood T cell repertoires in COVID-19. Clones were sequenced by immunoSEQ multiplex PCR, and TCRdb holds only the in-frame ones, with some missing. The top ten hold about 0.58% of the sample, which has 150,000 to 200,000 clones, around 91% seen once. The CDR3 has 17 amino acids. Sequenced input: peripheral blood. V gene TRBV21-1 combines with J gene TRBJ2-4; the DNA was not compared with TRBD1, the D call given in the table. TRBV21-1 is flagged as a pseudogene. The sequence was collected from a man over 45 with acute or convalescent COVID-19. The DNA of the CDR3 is TGTGCCAGCCCAAAGGGCGCGTCAAGGGGGATCAAAAACATTCAGTACTTC. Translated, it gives CASPKGASRGIKNIQYF.